This TCR beta chain was captured in a study of shared clonotypes between healthy human individuals. Notes on the study in general: A few donors had about 5.1% of their naive CD4 clonotypes in common. Rarefaction indicated that sorted-subset sequencing remained incomplete although depth was large.

This clone was picked up one time. The target antigen is unknown. The V gene's germline CDR1 is LNHDA and CDR2 SQIVND (reference sequence). The V and J ends lost 6 bases and 0 bases respectively, with 14 bases between them. This CDR3 has 15 residues. Using immunoSEQ multiplex PCR, the repertoire was profiled, and TCRdb retains in-frame clones only, with some absent. The data contain a few million clones, 85% to 95% of them singletons. In the naive CD8 group, cells lacked CD45RO and were positively selected for CCR7, so terminally differentiated effector memory CD45RA+ cells were left out. What was sequenced was naive CD8+ T cells from PBMCs. The J gene is TRBJ1-1, the V gene TRBV19; D uncertain. The TCR originated in a man aged 18-30 years in good health. Some clones in this sample may be carry-over from other donors' samples. CDR3 sequence reads: CASSSTRWVNTEAFF. The CDR3 nucleotides read TGTGCCAGTAGCTCCACGAGATGGGTGAACACTGAAGCTTTCTTT.